One T cell receptor (beta chain) is described in this entry. Its antigen remains undetermined. There are no base qualities to consult, and no much larger clone falls within one base. Healthy HIV-negative adults with no recently reported acute infections or vaccinations were included as donors. All donors were Caucasian adults living in Nashville, Tennessee, USA. CD4+ T cells were enriched by magnetic negative selection, after which naive cells were positively selected on CD45RA and the negative fraction was taken as the memory subset. Blood was obtained by leukapheresis, after which PBMCs were separated by Ficoll-Histopaque density gradient centrifugation and cryopreserved in liquid nitrogen vapor phase. Analytical flow cytometry was used to check the purity and quantity of every magnetically sorted T cell population. Genomic DNA was isolated from each sorted fraction and quantified by UV absorbance on a Nanodrop 2000c.

Taken from the germline V gene (reference sequence), the CDR1 and CDR2 loops are LNHDA and SQIVND. Including the terminal cysteine and phenylalanine, the CDR3 comprises 17 residues. CDR3 DNA is the only sequence kept; it has 51 bases, read in frame from the first base. V loses 5 bases at its end and J loses 0 bases; junction bases beyond the gene matches: 9. Using the deep immunoSEQ assay, multiplex PCR amplified TCR CDR3 regions from genomic DNA. For each cell subset, the extracted genomic DNA was distributed evenly across all wells of several immunoSEQ 96-well plates, and each plate served as one replicate. For sorted subsets, roughly 0.2 ug genomic DNA, equal to tens of thousands of T cell genomes, was loaded into each replicate PCR. Purified libraries were measured with a Qubit 3.0 fluorometer, size-checked on a Bioanalyzer 2100, and measured again with the KAPA Library Quantification kit. Every immunoSEQ 96-well plate was sequenced on a separate single-read 150-cycle Illumina NextSeq 550 flow cell. The study's own analysis went as follows. The immunoSEQ output contained only junctional sequences without quality scores, so filtering could not match that applied to full-length reads. Sequences were annotated with PyIR, a Python wrapper for IgBLAST v1.9, using IMGT germline references to assign V/J genes and CDR3. Reads were removed for weak V/J assignments (E-value above 1e-6), missing CDR3, stop codons, out-of-frame junctions, or ambiguous translated residues. A V3J clonotype was defined by an identical inferred V gene, J gene, and CDR3 amino acid sequence. To compute the percentage overlap between repertoires, the number of shared unique clonotypes was divided by the size of the smaller repertoire. RTK rarefaction, the Chao1 estimator, and Recon v2.1 estimates of unobserved clonotypes were used to assess repertoire richness. For all TCRbeta clonotypes obtained by the gDNA method from a few donors, generation probabilities were computed with OLGA. This is the immuneACCESS table as TCRdb keeps it, with only in-frame sequences that have V and J called. A part of the clones is gone; compared with another copy, unresolved V genes explain less than half, and the rest is unexplained. V and J calls and clone size follow that table, whereas D and trimming were derived from the DNA. Recorded for this sample are millions of clones; approximately 95% of them occurred a single time. The ten biggest clones cover 0.3% to 0.4% of the sample.

This record belongs to a study of shared clonotypes between healthy human individuals (dated by TCRdb to 2020 to 2021). In the study overall: Two women and three men aged 18 to 49 years were included in the cohort. To estimate repertoire size and how much clonotypes are shared between individuals, the study performed deep sequencing of blood TCR repertoires from about 5 healthy adults. For each donor, three plates each were used for CD4 naive and CD4 memory, two plates were used for CD8 naive, and one plate was used for CD8 memory. Libraries were prepared and TCR repertoires were sequenced by different laboratories using diverse techniques, in order to increase sequencing depth and limit assay-specific biases. Per donor, leukapheresis produced somewhere between about 0.85 and 9.5 billion PBMCs.

The paper's findings and limits, for the study overall: Naive subsets generally had larger estimated clonotype richness than memory subsets. Pairwise subsampling indicated that sequencing depth was expected to affect the degree of clonotype sharing among donors. Because the study included only a small number of donors, the genetic and exposure-history diversity represented was limited. Higher generation probabilities were observed for clonotypes shared by all four sorted-subset donors than for non-shared clonotypes. Sharing across a handful of donors was observed for around 5% of naive CD4, over 3% of naive CD8, 2.3% of memory CD4, and less than 0.45% of memory CD8 clonotypes. Only blood was sampled, and tissue TCR repertoires likely differ from those in blood. Even with the large sequencing depth, rarefaction of the sorted-subset datasets indicated that sequencing was incomplete.

In this chain, TRBV19 is recombined with TRBJ1-2; 10 junctional bases match TRBD1. The receptor comes from a man aged 18 to 35 in good health. Some clones in this sample may be carry-over from other donors' samples. The specimen was naive CD4+ T cells from PBMCs. According to the study, the label for this sample's cell subset or site signals: CD45RA+ positively selected. Read as DNA, the sequence is TGTGCCAGTAGTGCGCGACAGGGGGCGGGAGCTAACTATGGCTACACCTTC. Its protein is CASSARQGAGANYGYTF. Joined to the reference TRBV19 and TRBJ1-2 proteins, this CDR3 gives the full variable domain: DGGITQSPKYLFRKEGQNVTLSCEQNLNHDAMYWYRQDPGQGLRLIYYSQIVNDFQKGDIAEGYSVSREKKESFPLTVTSAQKNPTAFYLCASSARQGAGANYGYTFGSGTRLTVV.